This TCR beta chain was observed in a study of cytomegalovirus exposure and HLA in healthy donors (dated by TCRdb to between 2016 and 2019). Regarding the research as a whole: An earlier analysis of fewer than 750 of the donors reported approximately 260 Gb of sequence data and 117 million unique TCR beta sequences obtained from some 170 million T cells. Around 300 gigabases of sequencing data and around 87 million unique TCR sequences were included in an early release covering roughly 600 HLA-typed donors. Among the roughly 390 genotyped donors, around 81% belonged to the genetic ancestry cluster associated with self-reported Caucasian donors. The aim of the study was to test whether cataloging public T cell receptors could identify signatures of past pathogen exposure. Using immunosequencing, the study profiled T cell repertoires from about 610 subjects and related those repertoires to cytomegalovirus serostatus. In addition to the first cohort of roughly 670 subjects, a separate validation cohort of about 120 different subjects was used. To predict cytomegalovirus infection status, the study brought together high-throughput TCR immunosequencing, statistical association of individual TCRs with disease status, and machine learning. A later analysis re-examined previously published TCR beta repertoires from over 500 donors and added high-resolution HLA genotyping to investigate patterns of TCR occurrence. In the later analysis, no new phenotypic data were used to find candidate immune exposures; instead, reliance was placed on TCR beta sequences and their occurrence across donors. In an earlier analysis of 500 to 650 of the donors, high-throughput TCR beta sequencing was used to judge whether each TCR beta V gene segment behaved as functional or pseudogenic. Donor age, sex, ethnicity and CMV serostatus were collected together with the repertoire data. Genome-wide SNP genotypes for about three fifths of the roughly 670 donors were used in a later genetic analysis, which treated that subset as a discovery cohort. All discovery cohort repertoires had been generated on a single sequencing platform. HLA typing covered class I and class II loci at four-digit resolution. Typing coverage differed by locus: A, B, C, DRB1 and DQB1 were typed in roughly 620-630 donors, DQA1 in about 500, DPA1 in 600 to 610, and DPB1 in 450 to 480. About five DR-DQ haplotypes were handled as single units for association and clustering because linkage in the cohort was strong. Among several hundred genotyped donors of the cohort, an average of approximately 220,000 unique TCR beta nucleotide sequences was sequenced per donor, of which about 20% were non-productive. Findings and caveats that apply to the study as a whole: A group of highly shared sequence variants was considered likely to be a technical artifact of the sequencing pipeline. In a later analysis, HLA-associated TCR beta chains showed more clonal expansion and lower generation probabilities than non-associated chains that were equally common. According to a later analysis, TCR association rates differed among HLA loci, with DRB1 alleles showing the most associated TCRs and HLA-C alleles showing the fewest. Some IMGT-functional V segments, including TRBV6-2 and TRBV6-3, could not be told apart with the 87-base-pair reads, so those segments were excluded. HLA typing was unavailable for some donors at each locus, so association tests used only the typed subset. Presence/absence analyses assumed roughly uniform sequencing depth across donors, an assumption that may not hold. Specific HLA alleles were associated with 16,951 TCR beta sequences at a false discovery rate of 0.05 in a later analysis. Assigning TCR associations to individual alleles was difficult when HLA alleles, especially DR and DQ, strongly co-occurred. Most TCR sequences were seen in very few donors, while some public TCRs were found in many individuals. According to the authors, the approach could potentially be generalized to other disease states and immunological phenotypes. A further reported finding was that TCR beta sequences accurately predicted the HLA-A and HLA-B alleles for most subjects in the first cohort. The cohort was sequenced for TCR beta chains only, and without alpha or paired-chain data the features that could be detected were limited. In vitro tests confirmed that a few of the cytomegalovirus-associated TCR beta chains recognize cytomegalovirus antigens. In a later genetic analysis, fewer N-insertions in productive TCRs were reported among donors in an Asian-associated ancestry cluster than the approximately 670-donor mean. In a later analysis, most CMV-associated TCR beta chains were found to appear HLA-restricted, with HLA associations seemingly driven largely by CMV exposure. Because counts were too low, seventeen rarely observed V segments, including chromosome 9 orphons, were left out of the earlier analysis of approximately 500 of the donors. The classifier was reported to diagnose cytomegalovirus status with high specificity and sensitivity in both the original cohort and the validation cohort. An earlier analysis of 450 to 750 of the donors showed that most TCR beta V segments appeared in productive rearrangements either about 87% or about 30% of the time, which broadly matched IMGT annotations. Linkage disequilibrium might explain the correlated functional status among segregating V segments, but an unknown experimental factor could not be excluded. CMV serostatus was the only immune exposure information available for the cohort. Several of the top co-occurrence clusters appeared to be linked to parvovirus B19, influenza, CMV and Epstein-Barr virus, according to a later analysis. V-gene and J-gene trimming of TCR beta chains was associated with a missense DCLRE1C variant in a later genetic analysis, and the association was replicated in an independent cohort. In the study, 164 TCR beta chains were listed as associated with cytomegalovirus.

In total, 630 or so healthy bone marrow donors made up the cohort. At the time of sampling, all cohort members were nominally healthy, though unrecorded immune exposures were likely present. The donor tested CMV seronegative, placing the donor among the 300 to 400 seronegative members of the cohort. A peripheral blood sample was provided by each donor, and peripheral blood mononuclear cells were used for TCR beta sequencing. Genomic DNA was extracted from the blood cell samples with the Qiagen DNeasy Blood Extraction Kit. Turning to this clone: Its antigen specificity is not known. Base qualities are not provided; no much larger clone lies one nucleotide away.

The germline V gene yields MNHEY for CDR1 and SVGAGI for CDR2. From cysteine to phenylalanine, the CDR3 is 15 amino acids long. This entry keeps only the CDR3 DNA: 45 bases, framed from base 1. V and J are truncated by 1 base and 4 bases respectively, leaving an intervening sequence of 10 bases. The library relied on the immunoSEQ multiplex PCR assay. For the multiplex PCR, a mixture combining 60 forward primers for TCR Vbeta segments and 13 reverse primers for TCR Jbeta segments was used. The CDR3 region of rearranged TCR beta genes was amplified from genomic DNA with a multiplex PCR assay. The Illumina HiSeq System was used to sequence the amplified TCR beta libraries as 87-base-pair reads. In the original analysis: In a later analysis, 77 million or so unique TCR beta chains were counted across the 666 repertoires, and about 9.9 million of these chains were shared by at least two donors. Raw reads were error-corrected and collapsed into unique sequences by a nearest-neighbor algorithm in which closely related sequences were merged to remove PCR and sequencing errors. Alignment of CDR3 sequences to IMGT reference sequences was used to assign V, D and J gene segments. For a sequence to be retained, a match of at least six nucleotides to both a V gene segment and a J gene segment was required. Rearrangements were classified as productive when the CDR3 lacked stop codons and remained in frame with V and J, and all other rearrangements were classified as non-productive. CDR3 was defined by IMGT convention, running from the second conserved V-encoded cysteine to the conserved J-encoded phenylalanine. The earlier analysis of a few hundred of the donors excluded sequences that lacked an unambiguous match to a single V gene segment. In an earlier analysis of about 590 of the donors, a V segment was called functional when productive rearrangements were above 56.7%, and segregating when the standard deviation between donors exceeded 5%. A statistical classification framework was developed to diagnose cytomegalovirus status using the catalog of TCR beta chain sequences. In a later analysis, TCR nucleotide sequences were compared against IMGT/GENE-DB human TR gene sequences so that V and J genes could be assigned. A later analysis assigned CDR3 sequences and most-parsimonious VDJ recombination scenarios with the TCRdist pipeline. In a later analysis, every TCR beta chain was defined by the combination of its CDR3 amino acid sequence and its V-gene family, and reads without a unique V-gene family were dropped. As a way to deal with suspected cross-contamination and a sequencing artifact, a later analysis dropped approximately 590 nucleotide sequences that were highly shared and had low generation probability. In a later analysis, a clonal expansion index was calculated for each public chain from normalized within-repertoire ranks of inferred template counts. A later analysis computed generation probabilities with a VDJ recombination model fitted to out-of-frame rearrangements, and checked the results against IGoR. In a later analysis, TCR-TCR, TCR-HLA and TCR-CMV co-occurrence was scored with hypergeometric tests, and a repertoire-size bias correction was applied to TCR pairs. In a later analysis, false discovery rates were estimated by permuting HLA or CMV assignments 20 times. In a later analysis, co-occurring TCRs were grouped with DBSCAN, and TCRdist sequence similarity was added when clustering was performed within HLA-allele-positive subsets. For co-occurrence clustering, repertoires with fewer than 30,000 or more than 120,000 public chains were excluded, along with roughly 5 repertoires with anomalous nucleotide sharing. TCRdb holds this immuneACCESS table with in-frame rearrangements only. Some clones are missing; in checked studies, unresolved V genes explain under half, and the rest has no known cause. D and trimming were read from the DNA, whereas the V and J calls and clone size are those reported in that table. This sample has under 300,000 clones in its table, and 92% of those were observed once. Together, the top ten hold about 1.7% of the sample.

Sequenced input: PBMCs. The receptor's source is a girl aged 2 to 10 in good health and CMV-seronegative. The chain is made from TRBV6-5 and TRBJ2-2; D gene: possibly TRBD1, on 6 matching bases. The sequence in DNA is TGTGCCAGCAGTTACTTGACAGGAGGCACCGGGGAGCTGTTTTTT. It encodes CASSYLTGGTGELFF.